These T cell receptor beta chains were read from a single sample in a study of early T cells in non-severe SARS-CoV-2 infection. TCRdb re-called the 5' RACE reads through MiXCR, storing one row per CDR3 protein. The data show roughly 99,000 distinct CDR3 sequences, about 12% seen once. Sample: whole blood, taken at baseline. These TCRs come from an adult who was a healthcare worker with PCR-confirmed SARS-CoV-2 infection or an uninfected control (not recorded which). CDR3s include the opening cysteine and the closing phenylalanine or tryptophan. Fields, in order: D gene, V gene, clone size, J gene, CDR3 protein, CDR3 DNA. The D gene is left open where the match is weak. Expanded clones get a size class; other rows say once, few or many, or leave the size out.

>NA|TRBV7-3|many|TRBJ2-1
CASSPPGAGAYNEQFF
TGTGCCAGCAGCCCCCCGGGAGCGGGCGCCTACAATGAGCAGTTCTTC
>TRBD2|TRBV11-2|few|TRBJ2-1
CASSFRRTSGPWEQFF
TGTGCCAGCAGCTTCCGAAGGACTAGCGGGCCCTGGGAGCAGTTCTTC
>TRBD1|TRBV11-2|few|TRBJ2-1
CAIKPTLTGWDNEQFF
TGTGCCATCAAGCCCACGCTGACAGGGTGGGACAATGAGCAGTTCTTC
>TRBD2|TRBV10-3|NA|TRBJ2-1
CAISPGLELYEQFF
TGTGCCATCAGTCCGGGACTAGAGCTATATGAGCAGTTCTTC
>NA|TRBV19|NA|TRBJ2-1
CASTPRLPQRNNEQFF
TGTGCCAGTACCCCCAGACTCCCTCAAAGAAACAATGAGCAGTTCTTC
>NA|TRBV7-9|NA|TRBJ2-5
CASSLRGIETQYF
TGTGCCAGCAGCTTGAGGGGAATCGAGACCCAGTACTTC
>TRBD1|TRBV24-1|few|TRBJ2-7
CATSEAGTEYF
TGTGCCACCAGTGAAGCCGGGACAGAGTACTTC
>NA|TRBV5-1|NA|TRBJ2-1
CASSLEASSYNEQFF
TGCGCCAGCAGCTTGGAAGCCAGCTCCTACAATGAGCAGTTCTTC
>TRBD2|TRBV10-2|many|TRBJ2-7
CASSGRSGGPEQYF
TGCGCCAGCAGTGGCAGGAGCGGGGGGCCCGAGCAGTACTTC
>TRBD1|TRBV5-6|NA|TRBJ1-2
CASSGGQAYYGYTF
TGTGCCAGCAGCGGGGGACAGGCCTACTATGGCTACACCTTC
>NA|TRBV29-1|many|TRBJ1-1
CSVELRKTEAFF
TGCAGCGTTGAATTGAGGAAGACTGAAGCTTTCTTT
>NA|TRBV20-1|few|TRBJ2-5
CSARRIGETQYF
TGCAGTGCTAGGAGGATCGGAGAGACCCAGTACTTC
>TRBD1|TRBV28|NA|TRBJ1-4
CATKGQKNEKLFF
TGTGCCACCAAGGGACAGAAAAATGAAAAACTGTTTTTT
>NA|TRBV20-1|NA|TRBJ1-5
CSANDHLQGEPNQPQHF
TGCAGTGCTAACGACCACTTACAGGGAGAGCCCAATCAGCCCCAGCATTTT
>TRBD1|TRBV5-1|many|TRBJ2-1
CASKRTGLFYNEQFF
TGCGCCAGCAAGCGGACAGGATTATTTTACAATGAGCAGTTCTTC
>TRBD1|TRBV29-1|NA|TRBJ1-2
CSAYSGGGYGYTF
TGCAGCGCCTATTCAGGGGGCGGCTATGGCTACACCTTC
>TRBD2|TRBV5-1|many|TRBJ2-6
CASSLVTGGSSGANVLTF
TGCGCCAGCAGCTTGGTTACGGGAGGAAGCTCTGGGGCCAACGTCCTGACTTTC
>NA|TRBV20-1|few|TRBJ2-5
CSAKPAPGPGSYF
TGCAGTGCAAAACCCGCCCCGGGTCCGGGGTCGTACTTC
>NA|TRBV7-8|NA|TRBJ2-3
CASSSDHLRRTDTQYF
TGTGCCAGCAGCTCCGACCACTTGAGACGCACAGATACGCAGTATTTT
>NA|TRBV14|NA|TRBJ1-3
CASSRGQPGNTIYF
TGTGCCAGCAGCCGGGGACAACCTGGAAACACCATATATTTT
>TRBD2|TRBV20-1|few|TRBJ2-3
CSARDLPSGGVADTQYF
TGCAGTGCTAGAGACCTACCTAGCGGGGGGGTGGCAGATACGCAGTATTTT
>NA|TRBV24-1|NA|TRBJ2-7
CATSDPGRAGHEQYF
TGTGCCACCAGTGATCCGGGCAGGGCCGGACACGAGCAGTACTTC
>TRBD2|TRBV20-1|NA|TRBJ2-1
CSARGTSGTLPYNEQFF
TGCAGTGCTAGGGGGACTAGCGGGACCTTGCCCTACAATGAGCAGTTCTTC
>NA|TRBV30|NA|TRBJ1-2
CAWIMVDGYTF
TGTGCCTGGATCATGGTAGATGGCTACACCTTC
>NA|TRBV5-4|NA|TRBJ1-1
CASSSSGTEAFF
TGTGCCAGCAGCTCATCCGGGACTGAAGCTTTCTTT
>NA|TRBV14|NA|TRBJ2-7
CASSQVIGYEQYF
TGTGCCAGCAGCCAAGTCATAGGGTACGAGCAGTACTTC
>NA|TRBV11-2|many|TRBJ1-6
CASRGGTGNGLLHF
TGTGCCAGCAGGGGCGGAACGGGTAACGGACTCCTCCACTTT
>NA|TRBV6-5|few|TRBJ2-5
CASSYSGGTETQYF
TGTGCCAGCAGTTACTCCGGGGGCACGGAGACCCAGTACTTC
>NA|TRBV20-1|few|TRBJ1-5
CSARSYRTDVDSNQPQHF
TGCAGTGCTAGGAGTTACAGGACAGATGTAGATAGCAATCAGCCCCAGCATTTT
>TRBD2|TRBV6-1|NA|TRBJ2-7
CASSFGLDKYEQYF
TGTGCCAGCAGTTTTGGACTAGATAAATACGAGCAGTACTTC
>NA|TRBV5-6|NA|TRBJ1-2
CASSSTPEFTLYGYTF
TGTGCCAGCAGTTCTACACCCGAGTTCACCCTGTATGGCTACACCTTC
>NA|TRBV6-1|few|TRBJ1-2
CASSEALSAYGYTF
TGTGCCAGCAGTGAAGCGCTGTCCGCCTATGGCTACACCTTC
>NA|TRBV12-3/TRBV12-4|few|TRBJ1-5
CASSPGQGMSNQPQHF
TGTGCCAGCAGCCCGGGACAAGGGATGAGCAATCAGCCCCAGCATTTT
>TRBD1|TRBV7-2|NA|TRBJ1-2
CASSRPGQAYGYTF
TGTGCCAGCAGCCGACCGGGACAGGCCTATGGCTACACCTTC
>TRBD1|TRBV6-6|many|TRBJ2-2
CASSPGQGATGELFF
TGTGCCAGCAGCCCGGGACAGGGGGCCACCGGGGAGCTGTTTTTT
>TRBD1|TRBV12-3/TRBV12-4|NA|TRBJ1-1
CASSPGQGISEAFF
TGTGCCAGCAGTCCGGGACAGGGGATCTCTGAAGCTTTCTTT
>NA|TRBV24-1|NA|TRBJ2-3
CATSDQTLTQYF
TGTGCCACCAGTGATCAGACCCTTACGCAGTATTTT
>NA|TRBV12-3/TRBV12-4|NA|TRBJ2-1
CASSRGANEQFF
TGTGCCAGCAGCCGCGGGGCCAATGAGCAGTTCTTC
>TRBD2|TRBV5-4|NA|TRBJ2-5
CASSPSPGLVFQETQYF
TGTGCCAGCAGCCCAAGTCCGGGACTAGTGTTCCAAGAGACCCAGTACTTC
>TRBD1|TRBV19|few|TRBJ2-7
CASKRSQGAEQYF
TGTGCCAGTAAAAGGTCGCAGGGGGCCGAGCAGTACTTC
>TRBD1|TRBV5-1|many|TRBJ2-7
CASSSTGGSSYEQYF
TGCGCCAGCAGCTCTACAGGGGGAAGCTCCTACGAGCAGTACTTC